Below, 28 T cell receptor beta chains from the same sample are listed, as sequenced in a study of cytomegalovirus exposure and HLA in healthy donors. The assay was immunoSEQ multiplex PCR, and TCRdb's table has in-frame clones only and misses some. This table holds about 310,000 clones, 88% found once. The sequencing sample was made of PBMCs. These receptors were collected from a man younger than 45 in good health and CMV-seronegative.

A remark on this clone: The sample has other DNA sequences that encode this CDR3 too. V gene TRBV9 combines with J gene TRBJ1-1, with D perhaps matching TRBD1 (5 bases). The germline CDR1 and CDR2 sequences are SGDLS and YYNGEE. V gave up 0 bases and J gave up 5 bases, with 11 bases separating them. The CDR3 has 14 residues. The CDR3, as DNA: TGTGCCAGCAGCGTAGCGGGGGGAGGGACTGAAGCTTTCTTT. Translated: CASSVAGGGTEAFF.

CDR3 amino acids: CASSPLVDEQFF. The CDR3 DNA reads as TGCGCCAGCAGCCCGTTAGTGGATGAGCAGTTCTTC. The V call is TRBV5-1, the J call TRBJ2-1, with no clear D. V dropped 4 bases and J dropped 8 bases, with 10 bases sitting between them. CDR1 is SGHRS, CDR2 YFSETQ, per germline. This CDR3 comprises 12 residues.

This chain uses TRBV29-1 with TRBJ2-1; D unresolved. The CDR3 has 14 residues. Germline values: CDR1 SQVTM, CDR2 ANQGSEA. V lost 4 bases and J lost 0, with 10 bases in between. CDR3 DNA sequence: TGCAGCGTTGTGGGCAGGCACTCCTACAATGAGCAGTTCTTC. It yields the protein CSVVGRHSYNEQFF.

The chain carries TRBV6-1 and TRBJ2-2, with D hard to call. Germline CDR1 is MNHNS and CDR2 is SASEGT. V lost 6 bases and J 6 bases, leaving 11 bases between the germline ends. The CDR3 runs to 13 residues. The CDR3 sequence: CASSVSQAGELFF. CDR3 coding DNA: TGTGCCAGCAGCGTAAGCCAGGCCGGGGAGCTGTTTTTT.

The CDR3 loop is CASSGQGWGPGELFF. CDR3 nucleotides: TGCGCCAGCAGCGGACAGGGGTGGGGACCCGGGGAGCTGTTTTTT. The gene calls are TRBV5-1 and TRBJ2-2; 9 nucleotides line up with TRBD1. CDR3 length: 15 residues. With V trimmed by 4 bases and J by 6 bases, 7 bases remained unmatched. The germline CDR1 and CDR2 sequences are SGHRS and YFSETQ.

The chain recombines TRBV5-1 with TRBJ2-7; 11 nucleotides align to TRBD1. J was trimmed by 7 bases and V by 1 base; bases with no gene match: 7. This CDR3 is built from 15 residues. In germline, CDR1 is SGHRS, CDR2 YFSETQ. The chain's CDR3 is CASSLRPDRGREQYF. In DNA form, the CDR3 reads TGCGCCAGCAGCTTGAGGCCGGACAGGGGGCGTGAGCAGTACTTC.

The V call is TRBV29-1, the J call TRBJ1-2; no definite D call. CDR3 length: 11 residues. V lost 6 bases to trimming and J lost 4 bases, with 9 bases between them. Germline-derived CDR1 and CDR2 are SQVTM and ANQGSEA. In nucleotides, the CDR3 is TGCAGCGTAGAGGATATCTATGGCTACACCTTC. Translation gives CSVEDIYGYTF.

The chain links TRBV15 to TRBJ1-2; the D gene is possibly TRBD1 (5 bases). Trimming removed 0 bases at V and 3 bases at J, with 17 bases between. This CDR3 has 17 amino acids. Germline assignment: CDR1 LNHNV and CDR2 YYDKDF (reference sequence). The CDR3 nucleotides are TGTGCCACCAGCAGAGATGGGGCAGGCCAATCCTACTATGGCTACACCTTC. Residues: CATSRDGAGQSYYGYTF.

The CDR3 region has the DNA TGTGCCAGCAGCCCGGACAGGCCCGGGGGCTACACCTTC. Amino acid sequence: CASSPDRPGGYTF. V is TRBV6-5 and J is TRBJ1-2; 7 bases line up with TRBD1. There are 13 residues in the CDR3. Trimming took 6 bases from V and 8 from J; bases not matched to a gene: 9. The V gene's germline CDR1 is MNHEY and CDR2 SVGAGI.

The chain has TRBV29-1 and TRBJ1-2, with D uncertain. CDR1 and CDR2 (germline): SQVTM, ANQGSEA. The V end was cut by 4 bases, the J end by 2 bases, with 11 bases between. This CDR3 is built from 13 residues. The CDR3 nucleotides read TGCAGCGTTGTGTTGGGAGTAAACTATGGCTACACCTTC. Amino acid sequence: CSVVLGVNYGYTF.

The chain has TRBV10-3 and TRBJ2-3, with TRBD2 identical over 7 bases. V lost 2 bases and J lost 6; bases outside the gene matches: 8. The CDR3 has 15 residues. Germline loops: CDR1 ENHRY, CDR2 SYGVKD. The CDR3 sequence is CAISEGLTSLDTQYF. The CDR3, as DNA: TGTGCCATCAGTGAGGGGTTGACTAGCTTGGATACGCAGTATTTT.

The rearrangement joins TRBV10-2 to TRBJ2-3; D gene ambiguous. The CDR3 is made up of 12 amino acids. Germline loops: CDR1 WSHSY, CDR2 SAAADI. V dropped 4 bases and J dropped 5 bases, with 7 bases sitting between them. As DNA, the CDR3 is TGCGCCAGCAGTGGCCGGGTAGATACGCAGTATTTT. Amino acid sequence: CASSGRVDTQYF.

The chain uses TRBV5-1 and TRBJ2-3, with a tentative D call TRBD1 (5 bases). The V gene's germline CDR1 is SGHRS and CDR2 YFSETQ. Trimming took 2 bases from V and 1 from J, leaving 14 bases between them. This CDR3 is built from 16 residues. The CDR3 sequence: CASSLGDRRGTDTQYF. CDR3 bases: TGCGCCAGCAGCTTAGGGGATAGACGCGGCACAGATACGCAGTATTTT.

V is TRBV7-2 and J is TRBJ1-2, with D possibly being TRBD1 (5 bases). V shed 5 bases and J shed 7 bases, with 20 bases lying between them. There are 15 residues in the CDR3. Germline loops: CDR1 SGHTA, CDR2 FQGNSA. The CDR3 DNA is TGTGCCAGCAGCCCTCGGTTATCAGGGTCTGCTGGCTACACCTTC. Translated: CASSPRLSGSAGYTF. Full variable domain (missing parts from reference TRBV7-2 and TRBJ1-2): GAGVSQSPSNKVTEKGKDVELRCDPISGHTALYWYRQSLGQGLEFLIYFQGNSAPDKSGLPSDRFSAERTGGSVSTLTIQRTQQEDSAVYLCASSPRLSGSAGYTFGSGTRLTVV.

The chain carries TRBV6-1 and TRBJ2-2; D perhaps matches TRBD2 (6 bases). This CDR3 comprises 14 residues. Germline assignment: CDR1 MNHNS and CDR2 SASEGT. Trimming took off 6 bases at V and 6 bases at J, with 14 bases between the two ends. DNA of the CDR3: TGTGCCAGCAGGGAGGGCCGAGGGTCCGGGGAGCTGTTTTTT. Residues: CASREGRGSGELFF.

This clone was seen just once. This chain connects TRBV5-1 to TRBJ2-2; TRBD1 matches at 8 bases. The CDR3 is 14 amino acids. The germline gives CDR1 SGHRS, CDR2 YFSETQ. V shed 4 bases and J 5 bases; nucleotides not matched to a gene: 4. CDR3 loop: CASSPQGATGELFF. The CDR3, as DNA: TGCGCCAGCAGCCCGCAGGGGGCAACCGGGGAGCTGTTTTTT. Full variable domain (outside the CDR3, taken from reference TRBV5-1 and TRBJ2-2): KAGVTQTPRYLIKTRGQQVTLSCSPISGHRSVSWYQQTPGQGLQFLFEYFSETQRNKGNFPGRFSGRQFSNSRSEMNVSTLELGDSALYLCASSPQGATGELFFGEGSRLTVL.

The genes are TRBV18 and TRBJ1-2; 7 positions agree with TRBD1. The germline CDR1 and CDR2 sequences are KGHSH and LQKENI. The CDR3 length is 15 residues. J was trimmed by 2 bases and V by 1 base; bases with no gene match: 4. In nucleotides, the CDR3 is TGTGCCAGCTCACCACTTGGGACAGAGAACTATGGCTACACCTTC. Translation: CASSPLGTENYGYTF. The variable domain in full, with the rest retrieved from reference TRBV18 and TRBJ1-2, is NAGVMQNPRHLVRRRGQEARLRCSPMKGHSHVYWYRQLPEEGLKFMVYLQKENIIDESGMPKERFSAEFPKEGPSILRIQQVVRGDSAAYFCASSPLGTENYGYTFGSGTRLTVV.

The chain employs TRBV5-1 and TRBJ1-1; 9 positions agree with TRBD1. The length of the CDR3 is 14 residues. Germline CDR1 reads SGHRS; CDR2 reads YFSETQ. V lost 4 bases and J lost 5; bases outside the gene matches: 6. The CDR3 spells CASSTGQGSTEAFF. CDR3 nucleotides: TGCGCCAGCAGCACGGGACAGGGTTCAACTGAAGCTTTCTTT.

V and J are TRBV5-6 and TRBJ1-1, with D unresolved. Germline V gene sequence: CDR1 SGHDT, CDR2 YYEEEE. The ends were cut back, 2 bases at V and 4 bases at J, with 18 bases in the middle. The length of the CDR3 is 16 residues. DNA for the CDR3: TGTGCCAGCAGCTTAATCACCCCATCTAGGAGCACTGAAGCTTTCTTT. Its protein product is CASSLITPSRSTEAFF.

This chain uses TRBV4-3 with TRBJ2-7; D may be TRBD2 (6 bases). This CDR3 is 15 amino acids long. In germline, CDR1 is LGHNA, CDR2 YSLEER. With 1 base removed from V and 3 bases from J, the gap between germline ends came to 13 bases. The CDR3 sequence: CASSQGPQGGYEQYF. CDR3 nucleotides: TGCGCCAGCAGCCAAGGTCCCCAGGGAGGCTACGAGCAGTACTTC.

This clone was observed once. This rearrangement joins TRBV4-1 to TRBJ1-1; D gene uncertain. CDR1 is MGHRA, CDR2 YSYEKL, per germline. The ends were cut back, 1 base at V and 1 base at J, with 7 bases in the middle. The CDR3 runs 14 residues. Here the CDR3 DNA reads TGCGCCAGCAGCCAAGGGGCGAGGAACACTGAAGCTTTCTTT. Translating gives CASSQGARNTEAFF.

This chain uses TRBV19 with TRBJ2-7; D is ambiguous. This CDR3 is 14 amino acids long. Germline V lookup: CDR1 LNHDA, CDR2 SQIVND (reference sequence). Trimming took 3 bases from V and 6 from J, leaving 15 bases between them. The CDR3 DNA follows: TGTGCCAGTAGTATGATGGTGTCGAGTCTCGAGCAGTACTTC. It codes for CASSMMVSSLEQYF.

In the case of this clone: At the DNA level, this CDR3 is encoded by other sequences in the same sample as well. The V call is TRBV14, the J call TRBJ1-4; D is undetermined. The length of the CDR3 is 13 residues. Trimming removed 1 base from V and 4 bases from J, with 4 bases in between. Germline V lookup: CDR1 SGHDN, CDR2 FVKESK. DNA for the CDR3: TGTGCCAGCAGCCAAGGGCTTAATGAAAAACTGTTTTTT. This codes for CASSQGLNEKLFF.

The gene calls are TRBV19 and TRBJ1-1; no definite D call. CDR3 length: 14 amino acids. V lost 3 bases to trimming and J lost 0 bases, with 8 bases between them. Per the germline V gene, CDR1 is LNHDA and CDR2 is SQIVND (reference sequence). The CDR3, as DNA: TGTGCCAGTAGTATTCGCGCCCTGAACACTGAAGCTTTCTTT. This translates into CASSIRALNTEAFF.

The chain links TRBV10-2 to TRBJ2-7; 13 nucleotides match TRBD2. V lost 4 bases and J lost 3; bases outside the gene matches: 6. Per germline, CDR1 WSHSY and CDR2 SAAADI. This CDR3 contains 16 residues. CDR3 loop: CASSVTSGGTGYEQYF. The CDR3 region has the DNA TGCGCCAGCAGTGTGACTAGCGGGGGGACGGGCTACGAGCAGTACTTC.

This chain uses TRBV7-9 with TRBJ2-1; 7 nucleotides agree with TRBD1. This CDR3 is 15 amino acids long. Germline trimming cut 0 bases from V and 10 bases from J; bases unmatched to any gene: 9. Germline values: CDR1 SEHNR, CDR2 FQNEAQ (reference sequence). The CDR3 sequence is CASSLANKQGPEQFF. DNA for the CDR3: TGTGCCAGCAGCTTAGCGAACAAACAGGGGCCGGAGCAGTTCTTC.

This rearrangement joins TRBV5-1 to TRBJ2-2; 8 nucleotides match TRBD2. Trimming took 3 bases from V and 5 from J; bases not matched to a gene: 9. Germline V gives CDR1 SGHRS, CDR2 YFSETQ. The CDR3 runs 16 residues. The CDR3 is CASSWPGLDGTGELFF. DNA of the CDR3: TGCGCCAGCAGCTGGCCGGGACTAGATGGTACCGGGGAGCTGTTTTTT.

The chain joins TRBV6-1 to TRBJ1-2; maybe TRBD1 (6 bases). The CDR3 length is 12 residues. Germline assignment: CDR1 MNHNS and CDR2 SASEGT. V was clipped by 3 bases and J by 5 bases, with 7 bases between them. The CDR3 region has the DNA TGTGCCAGCAGTGATGGACAGTATGGCTACACCTTC. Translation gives CASSDGQYGYTF.